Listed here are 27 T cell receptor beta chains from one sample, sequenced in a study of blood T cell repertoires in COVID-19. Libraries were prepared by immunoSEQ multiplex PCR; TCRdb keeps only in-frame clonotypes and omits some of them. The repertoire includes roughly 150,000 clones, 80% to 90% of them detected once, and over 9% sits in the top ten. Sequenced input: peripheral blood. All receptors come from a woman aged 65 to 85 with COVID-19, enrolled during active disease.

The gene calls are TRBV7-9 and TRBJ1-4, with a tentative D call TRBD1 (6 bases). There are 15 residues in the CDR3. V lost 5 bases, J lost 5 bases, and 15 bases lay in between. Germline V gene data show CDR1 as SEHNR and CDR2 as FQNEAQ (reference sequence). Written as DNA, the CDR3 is TGTGCCAGCAGCCCCGGACAGCACGGAAATGAAAAACTGTTTTTT. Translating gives CASSPGQHGNEKLFF.

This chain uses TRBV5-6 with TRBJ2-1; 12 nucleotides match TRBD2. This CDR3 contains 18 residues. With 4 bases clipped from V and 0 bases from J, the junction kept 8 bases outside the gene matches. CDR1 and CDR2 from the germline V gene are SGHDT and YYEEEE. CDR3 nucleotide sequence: TGTGCCAGCAGCCCGGGACTAGCGGGCGGAAACTCCTACAATGAGCAGTTCTTC. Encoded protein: CASSPGLAGGNSYNEQFF.

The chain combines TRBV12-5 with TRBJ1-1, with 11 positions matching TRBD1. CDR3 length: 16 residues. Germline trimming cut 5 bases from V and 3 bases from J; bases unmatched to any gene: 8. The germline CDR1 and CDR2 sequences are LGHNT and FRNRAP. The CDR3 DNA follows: TGTGCTAGTGGTCCCGGACAGGGGGCGGTGTACACTGAAGCTTTCTTT. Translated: CASGPGQGAVYTEAFF.

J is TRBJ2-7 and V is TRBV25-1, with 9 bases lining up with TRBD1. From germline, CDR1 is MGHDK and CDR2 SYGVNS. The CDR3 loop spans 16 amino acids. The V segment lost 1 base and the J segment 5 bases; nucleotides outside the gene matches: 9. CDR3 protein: CASSEWRTGASDEQYF. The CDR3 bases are TGTGCCAGCAGTGAATGGAGGACAGGGGCCTCGGACGAGCAGTACTTC.

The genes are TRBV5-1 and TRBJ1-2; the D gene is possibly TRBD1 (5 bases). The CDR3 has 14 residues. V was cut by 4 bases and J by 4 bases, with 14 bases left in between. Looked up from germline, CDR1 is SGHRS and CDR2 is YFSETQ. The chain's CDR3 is CASSPAGPSYGYTF. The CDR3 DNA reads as TGCGCCAGCAGCCCGGCGGGGCCATCCTATGGCTACACCTTC.

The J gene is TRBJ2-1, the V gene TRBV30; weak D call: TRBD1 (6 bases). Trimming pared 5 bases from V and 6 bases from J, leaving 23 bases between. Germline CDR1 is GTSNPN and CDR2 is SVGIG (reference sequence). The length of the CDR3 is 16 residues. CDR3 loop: CAWARPVQGVSNEQFF. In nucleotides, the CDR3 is TGTGCCTGGGCCCGACCCGTACAGGGTGTCTCCAATGAGCAGTTCTTC.

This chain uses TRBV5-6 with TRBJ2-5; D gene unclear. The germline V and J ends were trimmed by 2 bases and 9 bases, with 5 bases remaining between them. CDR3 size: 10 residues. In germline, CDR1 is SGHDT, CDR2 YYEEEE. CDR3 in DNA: TGTGCCAGCAGCTTCTCAGCCCAGTACTTC. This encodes CASSFSAQYF.

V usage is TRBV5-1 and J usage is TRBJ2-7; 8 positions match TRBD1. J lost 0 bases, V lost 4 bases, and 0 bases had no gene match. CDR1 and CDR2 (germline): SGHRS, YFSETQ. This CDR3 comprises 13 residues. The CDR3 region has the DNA TGCGCCAGCAGCGGGACAGGCTCCTACGAGCAGTACTTC. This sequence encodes CASSGTGSYEQYF.

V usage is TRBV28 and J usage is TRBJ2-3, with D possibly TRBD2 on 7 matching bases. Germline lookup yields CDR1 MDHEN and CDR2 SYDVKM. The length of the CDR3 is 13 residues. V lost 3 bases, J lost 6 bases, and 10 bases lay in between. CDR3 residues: CASSFGGRDTQYF. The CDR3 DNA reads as TGTGCCAGCAGTTTCGGGGGGCGGGATACGCAGTATTTT.

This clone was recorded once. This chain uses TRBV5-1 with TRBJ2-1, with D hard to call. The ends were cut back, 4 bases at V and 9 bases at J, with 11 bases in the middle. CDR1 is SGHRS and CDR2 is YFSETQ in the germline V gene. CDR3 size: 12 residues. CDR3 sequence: CASSQESGEQFF. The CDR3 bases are TGCGCCAGCAGCCAGGAATCCGGTGAGCAGTTCTTC.

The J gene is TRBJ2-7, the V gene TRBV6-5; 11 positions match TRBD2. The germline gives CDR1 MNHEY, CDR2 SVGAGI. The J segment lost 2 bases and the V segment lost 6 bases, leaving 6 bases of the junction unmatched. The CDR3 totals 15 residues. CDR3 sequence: CASRVTSGATYEQYF. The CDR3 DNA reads TGTGCCAGCAGGGTGACTAGCGGGGCCACCTACGAGCAGTACTTC.

CDR3 protein: CASSFRRDQETQYF. DNA of the CDR3: TGTGCCAGCAGCTTCCGCAGGGACCAAGAGACCCAGTACTTC. The rearrangement joins TRBV5-4 to TRBJ2-5; a possible D gene is TRBD1 (5 bases). The CDR3 length is 14 residues. Germline CDR1 reads SGHNT; CDR2 reads YYREEE (reference sequence). Deletions cut 2 bases from V and 0 bases from J, with 8 bases between. Full variable domain (outside the CDR3, taken from reference TRBV5-4 and TRBJ2-5): ETGVTQSPTHLIKTRGQQVTLRCSSQSGHNTVSWYQQALGQGPQFIFQYYREEENGRGNFPPRFSGLQFPNYSSELNVNALELDDSALYLCASSFRRDQETQYFGPGTRLLVL.

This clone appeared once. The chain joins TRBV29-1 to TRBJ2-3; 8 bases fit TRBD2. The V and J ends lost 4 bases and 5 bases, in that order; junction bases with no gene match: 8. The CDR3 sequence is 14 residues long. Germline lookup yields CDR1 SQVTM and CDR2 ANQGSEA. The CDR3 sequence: CSVVLAEVVDTQYF. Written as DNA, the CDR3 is TGCAGCGTTGTACTAGCGGAGGTGGTAGATACGCAGTATTTT.

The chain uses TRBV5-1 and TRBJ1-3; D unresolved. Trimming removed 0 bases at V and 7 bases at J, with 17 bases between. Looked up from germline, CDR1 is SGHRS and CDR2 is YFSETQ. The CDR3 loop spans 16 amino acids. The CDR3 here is CASSLEAVYLSNTIYF. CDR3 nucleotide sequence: TGCGCCAGCAGCTTGGAAGCCGTTTACTTATCCAACACCATATATTTT.

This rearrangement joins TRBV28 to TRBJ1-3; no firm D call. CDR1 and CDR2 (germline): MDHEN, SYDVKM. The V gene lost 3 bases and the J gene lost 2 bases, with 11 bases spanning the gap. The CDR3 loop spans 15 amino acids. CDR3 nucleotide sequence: TGTGCCAGCAGTTTCCTGGGAGTAGCTGGAAACACCATATATTTT. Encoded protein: CASSFLGVAGNTIYF.

The CDR3, as DNA: TGCAGCGTTGTGGGGGGGGCAGGAGCAGATACGCAGTATTTT. As protein: CSVVGGAGADTQYF. The chain recombines TRBV29-1 with TRBJ2-3; a weak D match, TRBD2 (7 bases). Germline V lookup: CDR1 SQVTM, CDR2 ANQGSEA. V lost 4 bases and J 4 bases, leaving 15 bases between the germline ends. The length of the CDR3 is 14 residues.

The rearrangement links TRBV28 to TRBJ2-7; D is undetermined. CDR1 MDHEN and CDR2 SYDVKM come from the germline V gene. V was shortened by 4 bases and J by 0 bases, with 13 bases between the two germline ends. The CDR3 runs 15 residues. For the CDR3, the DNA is TGTGCCAGCAGTTCTGGCGACGGGTTCTCCTACGAGCAGTACTTC. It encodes CASSSGDGFSYEQYF.

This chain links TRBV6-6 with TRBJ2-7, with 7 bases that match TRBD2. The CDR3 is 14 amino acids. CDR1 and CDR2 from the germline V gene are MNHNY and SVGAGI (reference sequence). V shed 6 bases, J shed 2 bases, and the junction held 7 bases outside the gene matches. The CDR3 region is CASREVGGTYEQYF. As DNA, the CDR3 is TGTGCCAGCAGAGAAGTCGGGGGGACCTACGAGCAGTACTTC.

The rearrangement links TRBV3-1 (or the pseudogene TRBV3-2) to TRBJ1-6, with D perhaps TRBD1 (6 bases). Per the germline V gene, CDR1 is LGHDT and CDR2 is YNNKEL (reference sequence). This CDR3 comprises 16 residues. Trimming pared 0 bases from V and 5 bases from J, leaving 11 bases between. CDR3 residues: CASSQEGNRDNSPLHF. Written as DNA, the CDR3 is TGTGCCAGCAGCCAAGAAGGGAACAGGGATAATTCACCCCTCCACTTT.

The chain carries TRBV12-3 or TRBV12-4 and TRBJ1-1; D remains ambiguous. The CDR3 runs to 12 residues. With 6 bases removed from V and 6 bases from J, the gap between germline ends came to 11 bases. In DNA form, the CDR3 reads TGTGCCAGCAGGGGCCTGCGAGCTGAAGCTTTCTTT. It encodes CASRGLRAEAFF.

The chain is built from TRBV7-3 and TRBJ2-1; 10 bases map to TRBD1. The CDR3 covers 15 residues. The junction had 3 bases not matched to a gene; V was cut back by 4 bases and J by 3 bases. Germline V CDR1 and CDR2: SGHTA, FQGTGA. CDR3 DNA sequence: TGTGCCAGCAGCTCCGGGACAGGGGTCTACAATGAGCAGTTCTTC. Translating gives CASSSGTGVYNEQFF.

This chain's CDR3 is CASNRAYEQYF. The CDR3 nucleotides read TGTGCCAGCAACAGAGCCTACGAGCAGTACTTC. The chain combines TRBV28 with TRBJ2-7, with D hard to call. The V gene lost 7 bases and the J gene lost 2 bases, with 6 bases spanning the gap. The CDR3 is 11 amino acids. Germline V lookup: CDR1 MDHEN, CDR2 SYDVKM.

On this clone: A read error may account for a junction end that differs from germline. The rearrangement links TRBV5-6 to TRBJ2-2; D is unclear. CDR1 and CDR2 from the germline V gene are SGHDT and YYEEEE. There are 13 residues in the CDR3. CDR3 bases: TGTGCCAGCAGTCTTGCGAATACCGGGGAGCTGTTTTTT. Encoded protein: CASSLANTGELFF.

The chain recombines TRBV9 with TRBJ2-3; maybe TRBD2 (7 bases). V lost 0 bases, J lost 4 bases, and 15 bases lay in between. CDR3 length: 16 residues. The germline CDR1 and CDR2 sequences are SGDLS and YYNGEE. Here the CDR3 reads CASSVEFGGGPDTQYF. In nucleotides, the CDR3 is TGTGCCAGCAGCGTAGAGTTTGGGGGGGGCCCAGATACGCAGTATTTT.

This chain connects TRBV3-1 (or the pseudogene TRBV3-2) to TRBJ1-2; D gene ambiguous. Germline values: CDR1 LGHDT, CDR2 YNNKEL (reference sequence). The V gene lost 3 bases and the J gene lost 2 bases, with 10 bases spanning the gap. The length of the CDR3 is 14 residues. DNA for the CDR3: TGTGCCAGCAGCCACTTAGATCCAAACTATGGCTACACCTTC. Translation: CASSHLDPNYGYTF.

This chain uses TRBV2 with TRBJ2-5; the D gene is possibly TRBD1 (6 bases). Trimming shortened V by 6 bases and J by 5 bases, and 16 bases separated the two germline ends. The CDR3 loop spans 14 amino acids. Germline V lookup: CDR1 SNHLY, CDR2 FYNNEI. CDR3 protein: CASSNLGTGETQYF. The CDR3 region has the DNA TGTGCCAGCAGCAACTTAGGCACAGGGGAGACCCAGTACTTC.

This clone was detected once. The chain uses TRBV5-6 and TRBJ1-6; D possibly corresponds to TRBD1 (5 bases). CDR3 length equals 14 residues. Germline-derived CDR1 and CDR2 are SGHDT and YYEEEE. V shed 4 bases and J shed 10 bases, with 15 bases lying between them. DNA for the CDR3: TGTGCCAGCAGCGTAACAGGCTCCGAATCACCCCTCCACTTT. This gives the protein CASSVTGSESPLHF.